Following are 28 T cell receptor beta chains from one sample sequenced in a study of blood T cell repertoires in COVID-19 (dated by TCRdb to the early 2020s). Libraries were constructed by the immunoSEQ multiplex PCR assay. Sourced from immuneACCESS, this table was stored by TCRdb with only in-frame sequences that have V and J called. A share of the clones is absent; for the studies checked, an unresolved V gene accounts for under half, and the remainder has no known explanation. The table for this sample lists over 150,000 clones; roughly four fifths of them were counted only once. The biggest ten clones account for 25% to 30% of the sample. Sequences were obtained from peripheral blood. The receptor source for this set is an older woman with acute or convalescent COVID-19.

This CDR3 reads CSVVRQEKDGYTF. The CDR3 region has the DNA TGCAGCGTTGTACGACAGGAAAAAGATGGCTACACCTTC. The rearrangement uses TRBV29-1 and TRBJ1-2, with D perhaps matching TRBD1 (6 bases). Germline V gene lookup returns CDR1 SQVTM and CDR2 ANQGSEA. CDR3 length: 13 amino acids. V was trimmed by 4 bases and J by 6 bases, leaving 15 bases between them.

The chain is built from TRBV6-1 and TRBJ1-4; 9 bases agree with TRBD1. V was pared by 3 bases and J by 4 bases, with 18 bases of the junction left unmatched. Germline assignment: CDR1 MNHNS and CDR2 SASEGT. This CDR3 is 20 amino acids long. DNA of the CDR3: TGTGCCAGCAGTGAGGGTACAGGGGGCGCCGCGGGGGTCCTTAATGAAAAACTGTTTTTT. This codes for CASSEGTGGAAGVLNEKLFF.

The chain uses TRBV2 and TRBJ2-2; D possibly corresponds to TRBD2 (5 bases). Germline V lookup: CDR1 SNHLY, CDR2 FYNNEI. Trimming pared 2 bases from V and 5 bases from J, leaving 6 bases between. The CDR3 runs 13 residues. The CDR3 DNA sequence: TGTGCCAGCAGTGAAACGGGGACCGGGGAGCTGTTTTTT. This gives the protein CASSETGTGELFF.

This sequence joins TRBV30 and TRBJ1-2; 8 bases fit TRBD1. Germline values: CDR1 GTSNPN, CDR2 SVGIG (reference sequence). V lost 5 bases and J lost 2; bases outside the gene matches: 4. The CDR3 has 13 amino acids. CDR3 sequence reads: CAWDDRGNYGYTF. The CDR3 bases are TGTGCCTGGGATGACAGGGGCAACTATGGCTACACCTTC.

The rearrangement joins TRBV12-3 or TRBV12-4 to TRBJ2-2; D not resolved. The V end was cut by 7 bases, the J end by 5 bases, with 11 bases between. The CDR3 is 13 amino acids. The CDR3 spells CASKIPVTGELFF. CDR3 bases: TGTGCCAGCAAAATCCCTGTAACCGGGGAGCTGTTTTTT.

This clone came up a few times. This specimen includes other DNA sequences encoding the same CDR3. The chain links TRBV9 to TRBJ2-7, with 10 bases that match TRBD1. V shed 4 bases, J shed 2 bases, and the junction held 6 bases outside the gene matches. The CDR3 totals 15 residues. Germline V gene data show CDR1 as SGDLS and CDR2 as YYNGEE. The DNA for the CDR3 is TGTGCCAGCAGCCCCCGGGGACAGGGGACCTACGAGCAGTACTTC. Protein sequence: CASSPRGQGTYEQYF. Based on the CDR3 plus reference TRBV9 and TRBJ2-7, the full variable domain is DSGVTQTPKHLITATGQRVTLRCSPRSGDLSVYWYQQSLDQGLQFLIQYYNGEERAKGNILERFSAQQFPDLHSELNLSSLELGDSALYFCASSPRGQGTYEQYFGPGTRLTVT.

The chain couples TRBV2 to TRBJ2-5; maybe TRBD1 (6 bases). Germline CDR1 SNHLY, CDR2 FYNNEI. The CDR3 sequence is 15 residues long. V was shortened by 6 bases and J by 5 bases, with 19 bases between the two germline ends. CDR3 sequence (DNA): TGTGCCAGCAGCGACAGACCAGGGGCCTGGGAGACCCAGTACTTC. This encodes CASSDRPGAWETQYF.

This clone was counted a few times. V gene TRBV25-1 combines with J gene TRBJ2-3, with D uncertain. This CDR3 region has 15 residues. The V gene's germline CDR1 is MGHDK and CDR2 SYGVNS. V was clipped by 0 bases and J by 6 bases, with 13 bases between them. CDR3 sequence reads: CASSEYSSGRDTQYF. The CDR3 DNA reads as TGTGCCAGCAGTGAATATTCGTCAGGAAGGGATACGCAGTATTTT.

CDR3 sequence (DNA): TGTGCCATCCCGAAACGGGTGTATTTT. Translating it yields CAIPKRVYF. V and J are TRBV21-1 and TRBJ2-3; the D segment call TRBD2 is taken from the table without a DNA check. TRBV21-1 is labeled a pseudogene. This CDR3 comprises 9 residues.

The rearrangement links TRBV28 to TRBJ1-4; TRBD1 agrees at 7 bases. The J segment lost 4 bases and the V segment lost 6 bases, leaving 11 bases of the junction unmatched. This CDR3 is built from 16 residues. Germline CDR1 reads MDHEN; CDR2 reads SYDVKM. CDR3 sequence reads: CASSLSLGTDNEKLFF. CDR3 nucleotides: TGTGCCAGCAGCCTCTCCCTCGGGACAGATAATGAAAAACTGTTTTTT.

The chain links TRBV6-1 to TRBJ2-7, with D unclear. The CDR3 extends over 12 amino acids. Trimming cost V 6 bases and J 0 bases, with 6 bases left between them. Germline CDR1 reads MNHNS; CDR2 reads SASEGT. CDR3 sequence: CASSPGSYEQYV. CDR3 bases: TGTGCCAGCAGCCCCGGCTCCTACGAGCAGTACGTC.

V gene TRBV7-3 combines with J gene TRBJ2-1; D is ambiguous. This CDR3 has 15 residues. Germline assignment: CDR1 SGHTA and CDR2 FQGTGA. Trimming removed 1 base at V and 0 bases at J, with 7 bases between. CDR3: CASSLSLDSYNEQFF. CDR3 DNA sequence: TGTGCCAGCAGCTTAAGTCTAGACTCCTACAATGAGCAGTTCTTC.

This chain connects TRBV6-6 to TRBJ1-5; 8 bases line up with TRBD1. Germline assignment: CDR1 MNHNY and CDR2 SVGAGI (reference sequence). CDR3 length equals 16 residues. V trimming: 4 bases; J trimming: 0 bases; junction bases outside the gene matches: 5. CDR3 in DNA: TGTGCCAGCAGTTTAGGGACAGGTGATAGCAATCAGCCCCAGCATTTT. Translating it yields CASSLGTGDSNQPQHF.

This chain links TRBV11-2 with TRBJ2-3; perhaps TRBD2 as D (5 bases). This CDR3 region has 12 residues. The germline V gene has CDR1 SGHAT and CDR2 FQNNGV. The V end lost 4 bases, the J end lost 6 bases, and 8 bases lay between the germline ends. Here the CDR3 DNA reads TGTGCCAGCAGCTCCGGCGGGGATACGCAGTATTTT. Encoded protein: CASSSGGDTQYF.

V and J are TRBV5-1 and TRBJ1-5; a possible D gene is TRBD1 (6 bases). The length of the CDR3 is 15 residues. Deletions cut 5 bases from V and 6 bases from J, with 18 bases between. Germline V gene lookup returns CDR1 SGHRS and CDR2 YFSETQ. CDR3 protein: CASSPHGGASQPQHF. CDR3 DNA: TGCGCCAGCAGTCCTCATGGGGGGGCCAGTCAGCCCCAGCATTTT. The full variable domain, in which reference TRBV5-1 and TRBJ1-5 provide the parts outside the CDR3, is KAGVTQTPRYLIKTRGQQVTLSCSPISGHRSVSWYQQTPGQGLQFLFEYFSETQRNKGNFPGRFSGRQFSNSRSEMNVSTLELGDSALYLCASSPHGGASQPQHFGDGTRLSIL.

The chain couples TRBV7-9 to TRBJ2-3; 7 nucleotides agree with TRBD1. V gave up 4 bases and J gave up 5 bases; unmatched junction bases: 12. From germline, CDR1 is SEHNR and CDR2 FQNEAQ (reference sequence). This CDR3 has 16 amino acids. CDR3: CASSYRQGQREDTQYF. In DNA, the CDR3 is TGTGCCAGCAGCTATAGACAGGGTCAACGGGAAGATACGCAGTATTTT.

In this sample, this clone turned up a few times. This chain connects TRBV5-4 to TRBJ2-4; TRBD1 matches 7 bases. This CDR3 spans 14 amino acids. CDR1 SGHNT and CDR2 YYREEE come from the germline V gene (reference sequence). V lost 3 bases and J lost 9; bases outside the gene matches: 9. For the CDR3, the DNA is TGTGCCAGCAGCTCGACAGGGTCATCGGGCATTCAGTACTTC. It translates to CASSSTGSSGIQYF.

The genes are TRBV6-5 and TRBJ1-2, with TRBD1 identical over 8 bases. Unmatched junction bases numbered 4, after V lost 0 bases and J lost 1 base. CDR3 length equals 16 residues. Germline CDR1 is MNHEY and CDR2 is SVGAGI. The CDR3, as DNA: TGTGCCAGCAGTTACTCCTCAGGGGGCTATAACTATGGCTACACCTTC. Its protein product is CASSYSSGGYNYGYTF.

This chain links TRBV29-1 with TRBJ2-3, with 7 positions matching TRBD1. V shed 4 bases and J 0 bases; nucleotides not matched to a gene: 10. The length of the CDR3 is 16 residues. Germline CDR1 SQVTM, CDR2 ANQGSEA. CDR3 sequence: CSVVPGQTSSTDTQYF. In nucleotides, the CDR3 is TGCAGCGTTGTGCCGGGACAGACATCTAGCACAGATACGCAGTATTTT.

This rearrangement joins TRBV6-5 to TRBJ2-5; 7 bases are a match to TRBD1. The trim removed 0 bases at V and 1 base at J, leaving 5 bases unmatched. This CDR3 is 16 amino acids long. Germline V gene sequence: CDR1 MNHEY, CDR2 SVGAGI. The CDR3 here is CASSYSGRGSQETQYF. The CDR3 nucleotides read TGTGCCAGCAGTTACTCAGGCAGGGGGAGCCAAGAGACCCAGTACTTC.

This chain connects TRBV7-2 to TRBJ2-7; D might be TRBD2 (5 bases). V dropped 7 bases and J dropped 3 bases, with 16 bases sitting between them. The CDR3 length is 14 residues. Germline-derived CDR1 and CDR2 are SGHTA and FQGNSA. The CDR3 coding sequence is TGTGCCAGCACCCTGCGGGTGAAGGGCTACGAGCAGTACTTC. Translated, it gives CASTLRVKGYEQYF.

CDR3 protein: CASSLGQGKTQYF. CDR3 DNA: TGCGCCAGCAGCTTGGGACAGGGAAAGACCCAGTACTTC. The chain recombines TRBV5-1 with TRBJ2-5; 7 nucleotides line up with TRBD1. Germline assignment: CDR1 SGHRS and CDR2 YFSETQ. V lost 0 bases, J lost 6 bases, and 2 bases stayed unmatched. The CDR3 length is 13 residues.

CDR3 nucleotide sequence: TGTGCCAGCAGGGAGGAGGGGAGAGAAGAGACCCAGTACTTC. Amino acids: CASREEGREETQYF. The rearrangement uses TRBV6-6 and TRBJ2-5, with TRBD2 as a possible D gene (6 bases). The V end was cut by 6 bases, the J end by 3 bases, with 14 bases between. Germline assignment: CDR1 MNHNY and CDR2 SVGAGI (reference sequence). The CDR3 runs 14 residues.

The rearrangement links TRBV2 to TRBJ1-2; D is ambiguous. The CDR3 consists of 11 residues. CDR1 SNHLY and CDR2 FYNNEI come from the germline V gene. Trimming left V 4 bases short and J 7 bases short, with 7 bases between. The CDR3 is CASSARSGYTF. The CDR3 DNA is TGTGCCAGCAGTGCGCGGTCTGGCTACACCTTC.

The genes are TRBV30 and TRBJ1-2; 8 nucleotides match TRBD1. CDR1 is GTSNPN and CDR2 is SVGIG in the germline V gene (reference sequence). The J segment lost 4 bases and the V segment lost 3 bases, leaving 4 bases of the junction unmatched. The CDR3 has 13 amino acids. The CDR3 nucleotides are TGTGCCTGGAGGAGGGGGACAGGCTATGGCTACACCTTC. This sequence encodes CAWRRGTGYGYTF.

The rearrangement uses TRBV7-9 and TRBJ2-3, with 10 bases aligning to TRBD2. Germline assignment: CDR1 SEHNR and CDR2 FQNEAQ (reference sequence). Trimming cost V 2 bases and J 13 bases; bases outside gene matches: 12. The CDR3 sequence is 15 residues long. The CDR3 DNA sequence: TGTGCCAGCAGCTTACAAGCGGGGGGGCCCAGTCGGGAGTATTTT. Translated, it gives CASSLQAGGPSREYF.

This chain's CDR3 is CASSQSGGQGVSEAFF. The CDR3 DNA is TGCGCCAGCAGCCAATCGGGAGGACAGGGGGTTTCTGAAGCTTTCTTT. The rearrangement links TRBV4-1 to TRBJ1-1, with 10 bases lining up with TRBD1. CDR3 length: 16 amino acids. CDR1 and CDR2 (germline): MGHRA, YSYEKL. After removal of 2 bases from V and 6 bases from J, the junction contained 9 bases not matched to a gene.

V usage is TRBV3-1 (or the pseudogene TRBV3-2) and J usage is TRBJ1-1; D gene unclear. V lost 2 bases, J lost 1 base, and 11 bases lay in between. This CDR3 spans 15 amino acids. The germline CDR1 and CDR2 sequences are LGHDT and YNNKEL (reference sequence). DNA for the CDR3: TGTGCCAGCAGCCAAATGGCAGGTTCGAACACTGAAGCTTTCTTT. Translation: CASSQMAGSNTEAFF.